This TCR beta chain derives from a study of human T cells and chemical hapten exposure. Study observations and caveats: The study found that DPC sensitization did not change TCRs above 1 in 1000 frequency. Positive correlation was observed between PT1 expanded TCR counts and patch test score.

Deletions cut 6 bases from V and 7 bases from J, with 16 bases between. CDR3 length: 14 amino acids. Germline V gene sequence: CDR1 DFQATT, CDR2 SNEGSKA (reference sequence). This clonotype appeared a few times. Its antigen is unidentified. A single record per CDR3 protein comes from TCRdb applying MiXCR to the RACE reads. The sample records fewer than 400,000 distinct CDR3 sequences, roughly 6.9% being singletons. Time point reported: patch test 1, 2 weeks after DPC sensitization. This sample's treatment: therapeutic diphenylcyclopropenone sensitization with weekly scalp DPC. This sequence joins TRBV20-1 and TRBJ1-6; no definite D call. This receptor was taken from a woman aged 18-35 years with alopecia areata. Some clones in this sample may be carry-over from other donors' samples. This material consisted of whole blood, taken in connection with sensitization to the hapten diphenylcyclopropenone (DPC). The CDR3 is CSAPRWSPNSPLHF. CDR3 coding DNA: TGCAGTGCACCTCGGTGGTCTCCCAATTCACCCCTCCACTTT.